A selection of T cell receptor beta chains follows, all from one sample in a study of T cells in Graves' hyperthyroidism and ophthalmopathy. TCRdb reprocessed the multiplex PCR reads with MiXCR, giving one entry per CDR3 protein. The sample carries hundreds of thousands of distinct CDR3 sequences, over 10% recorded once. Sequencing input: blood. Receptors were obtained from a woman younger than 35 with Graves' hyperthyroidism. The CDR3 runs from the conserved cysteine through the conserved F or W. Fields, in order: J gene, clone size, D gene, V gene, CDR3 protein, CDR3 DNA. D genes are given only for firm matches. Only some rows state a clone size, as once, few, many or a class for expanded clones.

TRBJ2-7 many - TRBV6-5 CASSYPPIGSKNYEQYF TGTGCCAGCAGTTACCCCCCCATTGGTAGCAAAAACTACGAGCAGTACTTC
TRBJ1-5 - - TRBV6-1 CASSTGYQPQHF TGTGCCAGCAGCACAGGATATCAGCCCCAGCATTTT
TRBJ1-1 many - TRBV20-1 CIAYSMNTEAFF TGCATCGCTTACTCAATGAACACTGAAGCTTTCTTT
TRBJ2-1 - TRBD2 TRBV6-1 CASRQAGGAQNEQFF TGTGCCAGCAGACAAGCGGGGGGGGCCCAGAATGAGCAGTTCTTC
TRBJ2-1 many - TRBV3-2 CASSVPRIVREGVNEQFF TGTGCCAGCAGCGTCCCCCGTATCGTACGAGAGGGGGTCAATGAGCAGTTCTTC
TRBJ2-5 many - TRBV3-1 CASGRTYRAIQETQYF TGTGCCAGCGGTAGGACCTACAGGGCCATCCAAGAGACCCAGTACTTC
TRBJ1-1 many - TRBV4-2 CASSQVPGGGTEAFF TGTGCCAGCAGCCAGGTACCCGGTGGAGGCACTGAAGCTTTCTTT
TRBJ2-3 many - TRBV2 CASRAQGGTDTQYF TGTGCCAGCAGGGCACAGGGAGGCACAGATACGCAGTATTTT
TRBJ1-1 few TRBD1 TRBV14 CASSQDLWTGGWSTEAFF TGTGCCAGCAGCCAAGATCTTTGGACAGGGGGCTGGAGCACTGAAGCTTTCTTT
TRBJ2-3 many TRBD2 TRBV30 CAWSLYPREGPDTQYF TGTGCCTGGAGCCTCTATCCGCGGGAGGGGCCAGATACGCAGTATTTT
TRBJ1-4 many - TRBV9 CASSLSAGSNEKLFF TGTGCCAGCAGCTTATCAGCGGGGTCGAATGAAAAACTGTTTTTT
TRBJ2-7 few - TRBV30 CAWSVGKSYEQYF TGTGCCTGGAGTGTGGGCAAGAGCTACGAGCAGTACTTC
TRBJ2-7 many TRBD2 TRBV7-2 CASRRTPSGSVYEQYF TGTGCCAGCAGACGAACCCCTAGCGGGAGTGTCTACGAGCAGTACTTC
TRBJ2-7 many - TRBV27 CASSGPPRGIDEQYF TGTGCCAGCAGTGGCCCCCCTAGAGGGATCGACGAGCAGTACTTC
TRBJ2-1 few - TRBV20-1 CSASDGGGRIYNEQFF TGCAGTGCTAGCGACGGCGGGGGCCGAATCTACAATGAGCAGTTCTTC
TRBJ1-1 many - TRBV20-1 CSASGNTEAFF TGCAGTGCTTCGGGGAACACTGAAGCTTTCTTT
TRBJ2-7 many - TRBV10-3 CAISERASEGYEQYF TGTGCCATCAGTGAGAGGGCCAGCGAGGGCTACGAGCAGTACTTC
TRBJ1-2 many TRBD1 TRBV10-3 CAISAGQGTITYGYTF TGTGCCATCAGTGCGGGACAGGGGACGATTACCTATGGCTACACCTTC
TRBJ1-5 - - TRBV19 CASSFGGPRPQHF TGTGCCAGTAGTTTTGGGGGGCCTCGGCCCCAGCATTTT
TRBJ1-1 many - TRBV7-6 CASSGGLYTEAFF TGTGCCAGCAGCGGGGGGCTGTACACTGAAGCTTTCTTT
TRBJ1-2 - - TRBV4-2 CASSLRGTANYGYTF TGTGCCAGCAGCCTAAGAGGAACAGCTAACTATGGCTACACCTTC
TRBJ1-5 - - TRBV9 CASSVDGDSNQPQHF TGTGCCAGCAGCGTAGACGGAGATAGCAATCAGCCCCAGCATTTT
TRBJ1-6 many TRBD1 TRBV28 CASQTGSSYNSPLHF TGTGCCAGCCAGACAGGGAGCTCCTATAATTCACCCCTCCACTTT
TRBJ1-2 - TRBD1 TRBV7-9 CASSPRPGTGTAYTRTNYGYTF TGTGCCAGCAGCCCACGCCCCGGTACAGGGACAGCCTACACCCGAACTAACTATGGCTACACCTTC
TRBJ2-5 - - TRBV6-1 CASRRQGRGTQYF TGCGCCAGCCGGCGGCAGGGAAGAGGGACCCAGTACTTC
TRBJ2-5 many - TRBV20-1 CSTPAPGSWQTQYF TGCAGTACACCAGCTCCAGGGAGCTGGCAGACCCAGTACTTC
TRBJ1-5 - TRBD1 TRBV15 CATSSPEGAQPQHF TGTGCCACCAGCAGCCCTGAGGGGGCACAGCCCCAGCATTTT
TRBJ2-7 many - TRBV12-3/TRBV12-4 CASSPHRGNSYEQYF TGTGCCAGCAGTCCCCACCGAGGGAACTCCTACGAGCAGTACTTC
TRBJ1-3 - - TRBV5-6 CASSLRLTSGNTIYF TGTGCCAGCAGCTTGAGGCTAACTTCTGGAAACACCATATATTTT
TRBJ1-2 many - TRBV13 CASSVSWAEGYTF TGTGCCAGCAGCGTTTCCTGGGCGGAAGGCTACACCTTC
TRBJ2-7 many - TRBV18 CASSPLRTLSYEQYF TGTGCCAGCTCACCGTTGAGGACGCTATCCTACGAGCAGTACTTC
TRBJ2-7 many - TRBV20-1 CSARDPLTYEQYF TGCAGTGCTAGAGACCCTCTTACCTACGAGCAGTACTTC
TRBJ1-1 many TRBD1 TRBV12-3/TRBV12-4 CASIESGTGGYAFF TGTGCCAGCATCGAGTCCGGGACAGGCGGGTATGCTTTCTTT
TRBJ2-5 many - TRBV12-3/TRBV12-4 CASRYGGTGPHQYF TGTGCCAGCAGATATGGCGGGACGGGACCTCACCAGTACTTC
TRBJ2-7 many - TRBV7-6 CASSPRDGDYEQYF TGTGCCAGCAGCCCCCGGGATGGGGACTACGAGCAGTACTTC
TRBJ2-5 many - TRBV28 CASSLYSDLAQETQYF TGTGCCAGCAGTTTATATTCGGACCTAGCCCAAGAGACCCAGTACTTC
TRBJ1-5 many - TRBV6-1 CASSEHSNQPQHF TGTGCCAGCAGTGAACATAGCAATCAGCCCCAGCATTTT
TRBJ2-7 - - TRBV12-5 CASGPGQSSYEQYF TGTGCTAGTGGTCCCGGACAGAGCTCCTACGAGCAGTACTTC
TRBJ2-7 many - TRBV7-2 CASSFGSLGDYEQYF TGTGCCAGCAGCTTTGGTAGCCTGGGCGACTACGAGCAGTACTTC
TRBJ1-6 - - TRBV20-1 CSARKGGLYNSPLHF TGCAGTGCTAGAAAAGGGGGTTTATATAATTCACCCCTCCACTTT
TRBJ2-2 few TRBD2 TRBV4-3 CASSQGFLAGGTGELFF TGCGCCAGCAGCCAAGGATTCCTAGCGGGGGGAACCGGGGAGCTGTTTTTT
TRBJ2-1 many - TRBV20-1 CSAGSGRGPNYNEQFF TGCAGTGCTGGTAGTGGACGGGGTCCCAATTACAATGAGCAGTTCTTC
TRBJ1-4 many TRBD1 TRBV25-1 CASSDRGGNEKLFF TGTGCCAGCAGCGACAGGGGCGGAAATGAAAAACTGTTTTTT
TRBJ1-5 many - TRBV18 CASSPASSQGQPQHF TGTGCCAGCTCACCGGCAAGTAGTCAGGGTCAGCCCCAGCATTTT
TRBJ2-3 - - TRBV5-1 CASSLKWGRTDTQYF TGCGCCAGCAGCTTGAAGTGGGGAAGGACAGATACGCAGTATTTT